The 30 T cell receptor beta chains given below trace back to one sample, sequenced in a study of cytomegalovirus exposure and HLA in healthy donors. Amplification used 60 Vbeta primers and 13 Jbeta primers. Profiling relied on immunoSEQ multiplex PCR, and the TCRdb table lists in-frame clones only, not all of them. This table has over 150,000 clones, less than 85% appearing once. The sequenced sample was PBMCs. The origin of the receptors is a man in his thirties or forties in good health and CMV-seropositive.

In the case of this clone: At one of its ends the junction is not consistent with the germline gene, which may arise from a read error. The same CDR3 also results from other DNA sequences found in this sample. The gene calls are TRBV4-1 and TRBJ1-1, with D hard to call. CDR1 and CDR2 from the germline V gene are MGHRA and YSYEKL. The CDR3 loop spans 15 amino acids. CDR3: CASSRRPDMNTEAFF. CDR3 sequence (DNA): TGTGCCAGCAGCCGTCGACCCGACATGAACACTGAAGCTTTCTTT.

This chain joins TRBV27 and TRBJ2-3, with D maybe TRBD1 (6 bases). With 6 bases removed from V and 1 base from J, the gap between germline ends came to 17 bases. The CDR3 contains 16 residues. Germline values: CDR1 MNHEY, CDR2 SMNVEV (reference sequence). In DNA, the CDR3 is TGTGCCAGCAGACAACAGGGACCCCTCCGCACAGATACGCAGTATTTT. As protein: CASRQQGPLRTDTQYF.

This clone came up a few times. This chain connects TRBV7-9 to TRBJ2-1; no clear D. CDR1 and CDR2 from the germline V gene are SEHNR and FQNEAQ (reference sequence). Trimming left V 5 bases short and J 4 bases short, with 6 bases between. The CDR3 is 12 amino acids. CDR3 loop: CASSPQYNEQFF. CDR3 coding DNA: TGTGCCAGCAGCCCCCAATACAATGAGCAGTTCTTC.

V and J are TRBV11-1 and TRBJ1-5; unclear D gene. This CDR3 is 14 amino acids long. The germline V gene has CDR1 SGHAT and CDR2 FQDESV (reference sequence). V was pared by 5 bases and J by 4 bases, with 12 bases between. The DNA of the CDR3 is TGTGCCAGCAGCCGGGTGGCGCAGAATCAGCCCCAGCATTTT. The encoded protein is CASSRVAQNQPQHF.

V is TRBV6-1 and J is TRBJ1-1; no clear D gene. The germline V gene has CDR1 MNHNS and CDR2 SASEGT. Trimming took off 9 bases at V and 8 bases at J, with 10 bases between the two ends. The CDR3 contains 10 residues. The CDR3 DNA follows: TGTGCCAGTCTCCGGGAAGAAGCTTTCTTT. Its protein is CASLREEAFF.

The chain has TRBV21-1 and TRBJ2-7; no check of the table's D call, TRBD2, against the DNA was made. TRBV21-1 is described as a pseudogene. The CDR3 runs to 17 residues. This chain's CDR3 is CASSKVGALAGRYEQYF. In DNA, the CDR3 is TGTGCCAGCAGCAAAGTGGGGGCGCTTGCCGGGAGGTACGAGCAGTACTTC.

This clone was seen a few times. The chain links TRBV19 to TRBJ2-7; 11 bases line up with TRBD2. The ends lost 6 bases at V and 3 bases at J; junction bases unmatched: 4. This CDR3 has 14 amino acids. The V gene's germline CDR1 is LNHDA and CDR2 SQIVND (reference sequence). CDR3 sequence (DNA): TGTGCCAGTAGCTTAGGGACTAGCGGCTACGAGCAGTACTTC. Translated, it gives CASSLGTSGYEQYF.

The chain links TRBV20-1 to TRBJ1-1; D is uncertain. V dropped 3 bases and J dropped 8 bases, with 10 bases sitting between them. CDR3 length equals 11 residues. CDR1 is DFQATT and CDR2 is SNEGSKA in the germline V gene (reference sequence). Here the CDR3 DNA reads TGCAGTGCTAGGAGCAGAGGAGAAGCTTTCTTT. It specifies CSARSRGEAFF.

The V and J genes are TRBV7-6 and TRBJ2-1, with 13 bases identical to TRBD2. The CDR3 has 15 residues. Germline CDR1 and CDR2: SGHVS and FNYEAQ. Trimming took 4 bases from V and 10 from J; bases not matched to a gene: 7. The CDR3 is CASSSRGGLAGEQFF. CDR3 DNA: TGTGCCAGCAGCTCCCGAGGGGGACTAGCGGGGGAGCAGTTCTTC.

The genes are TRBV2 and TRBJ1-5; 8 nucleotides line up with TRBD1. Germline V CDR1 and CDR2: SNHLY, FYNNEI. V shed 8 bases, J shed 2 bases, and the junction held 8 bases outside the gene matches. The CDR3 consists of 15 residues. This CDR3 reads CASGSGGGGNQPQHF. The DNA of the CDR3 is TGTGCCAGCGGGTCAGGGGGCGGGGGCAATCAGCCCCAGCATTTT.

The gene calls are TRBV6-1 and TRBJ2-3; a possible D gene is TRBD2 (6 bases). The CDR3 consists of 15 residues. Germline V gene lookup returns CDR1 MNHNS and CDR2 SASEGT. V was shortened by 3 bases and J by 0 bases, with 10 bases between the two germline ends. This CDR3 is CASSDPGVSTDTQYF. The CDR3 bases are TGTGCCAGCAGTGACCCGGGGGTTAGCACAGATACGCAGTATTTT.

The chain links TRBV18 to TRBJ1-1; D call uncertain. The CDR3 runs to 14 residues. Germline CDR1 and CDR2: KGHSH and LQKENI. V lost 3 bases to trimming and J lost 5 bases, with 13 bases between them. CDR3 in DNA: TGTGCCAGCTCACCTCCAGGCGGAGGGACTGAAGCTTTCTTT. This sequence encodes CASSPPGGGTEAFF.

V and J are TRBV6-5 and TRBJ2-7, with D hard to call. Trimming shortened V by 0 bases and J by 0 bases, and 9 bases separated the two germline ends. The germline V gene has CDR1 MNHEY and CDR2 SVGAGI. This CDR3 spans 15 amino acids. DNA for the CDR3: TGTGCCAGCAGTTACTCCGGGTTGAGCTCCTACGAGCAGTACTTC. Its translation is CASSYSGLSSYEQYF.

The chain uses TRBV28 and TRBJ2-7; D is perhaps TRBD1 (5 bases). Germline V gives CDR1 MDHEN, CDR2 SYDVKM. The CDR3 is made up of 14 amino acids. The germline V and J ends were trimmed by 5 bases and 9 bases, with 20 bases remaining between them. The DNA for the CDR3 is TGTGCCAGCAGTGGGGCCTGGCCCACGGCAGGGCAGTACTTC. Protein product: CASSGAWPTAGQYF.

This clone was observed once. The DNA of the CDR3 is TGTGCCAGCAGCCCTCTCTCGGTAGCGGGGGGGATAGATACGCAGTATTTT. This sequence encodes CASSPLSVAGGIDTQYF. J is TRBJ2-3 and V is TRBV7-9; TRBD2 matches 11 bases. The junction had 12 bases not matched to a gene; V was cut back by 5 bases and J by 5 bases. CDR1 SEHNR and CDR2 FQNEAQ come from the germline V gene (reference sequence). The CDR3 consists of 17 residues.

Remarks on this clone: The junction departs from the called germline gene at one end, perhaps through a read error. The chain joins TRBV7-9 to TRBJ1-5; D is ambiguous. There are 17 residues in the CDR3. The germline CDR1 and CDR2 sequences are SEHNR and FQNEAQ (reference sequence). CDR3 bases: TGTTCCAGCAGCATTGACACTGGAGGTTATAGCAATCAGCCCCAGCATTTT. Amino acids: CSSSIDTGGYSNQPQHF.

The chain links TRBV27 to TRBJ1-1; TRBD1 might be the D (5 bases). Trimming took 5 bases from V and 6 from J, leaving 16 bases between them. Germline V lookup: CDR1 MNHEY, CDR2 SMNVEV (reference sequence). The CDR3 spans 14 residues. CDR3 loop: CASSTGVGMAEAFF. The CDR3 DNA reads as TGTGCCAGCAGTACGGGGGTGGGTATGGCTGAAGCTTTCTTT.

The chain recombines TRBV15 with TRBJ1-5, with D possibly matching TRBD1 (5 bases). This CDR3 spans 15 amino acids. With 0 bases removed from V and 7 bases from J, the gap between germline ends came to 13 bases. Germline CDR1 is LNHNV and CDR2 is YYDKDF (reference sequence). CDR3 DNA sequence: TGTGCCACCAGCAGAGATAGCCTGCGGGGCCAGCCCCAGCATTTT. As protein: CATSRDSLRGQPQHF.

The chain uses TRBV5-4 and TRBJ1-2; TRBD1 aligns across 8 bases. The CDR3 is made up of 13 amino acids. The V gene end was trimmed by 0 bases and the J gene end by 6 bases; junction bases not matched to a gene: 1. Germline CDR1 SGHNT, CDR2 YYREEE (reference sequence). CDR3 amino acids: CASSLAGGDGYTF. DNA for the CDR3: TGTGCCAGCAGCTTGGCAGGGGGCGATGGCTACACCTTC.

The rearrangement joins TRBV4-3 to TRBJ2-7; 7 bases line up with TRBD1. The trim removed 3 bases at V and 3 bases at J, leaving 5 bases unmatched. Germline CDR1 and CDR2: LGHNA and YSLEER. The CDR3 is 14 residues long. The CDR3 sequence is CASSQGTAIYEQYF. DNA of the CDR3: TGCGCCAGCAGCCAGGGGACAGCGATCTACGAGCAGTACTTC.

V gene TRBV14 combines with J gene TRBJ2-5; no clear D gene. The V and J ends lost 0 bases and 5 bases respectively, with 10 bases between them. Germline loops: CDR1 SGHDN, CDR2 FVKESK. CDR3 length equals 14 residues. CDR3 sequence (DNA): TGTGCCAGCAGCCAAGATCTAGGAAGTGAGACCCAGTACTTC. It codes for CASSQDLGSETQYF.

The CDR3 DNA reads as TGCAGCGTTGGGGGCCGGACAGGGGAGGCAGATACGCAGTATTTT. Its protein product is CSVGGRTGEADTQYF. The rearrangement uses TRBV29-1 and TRBJ2-3; 9 nucleotides agree with TRBD1. The CDR3 covers 15 residues. Germline V CDR1 and CDR2: SQVTM, ANQGSEA. V shed 4 bases, J shed 4 bases, and the junction held 9 bases outside the gene matches.

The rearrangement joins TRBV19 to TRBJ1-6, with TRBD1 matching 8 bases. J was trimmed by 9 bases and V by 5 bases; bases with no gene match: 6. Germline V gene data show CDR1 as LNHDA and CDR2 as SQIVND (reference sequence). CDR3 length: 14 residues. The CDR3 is CASSLGQGGSPLHF. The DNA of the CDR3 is TGTGCCAGTAGTCTCGGACAGGGAGGTTCACCCCTCCACTTT.

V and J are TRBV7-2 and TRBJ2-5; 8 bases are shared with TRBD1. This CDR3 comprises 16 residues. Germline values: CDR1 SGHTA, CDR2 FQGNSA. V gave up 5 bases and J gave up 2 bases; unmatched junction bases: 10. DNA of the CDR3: TGTGCCAGCAGCCTCCAGGGGGCAAGTACTCAAGAGACCCAGTACTTC. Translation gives CASSLQGASTQETQYF.

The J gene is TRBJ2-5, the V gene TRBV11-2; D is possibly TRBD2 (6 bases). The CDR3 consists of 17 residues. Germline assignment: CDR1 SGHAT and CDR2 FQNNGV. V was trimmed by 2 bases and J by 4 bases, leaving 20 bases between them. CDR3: CASSLRFMAGNAETQYF. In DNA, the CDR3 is TGTGCCAGCAGCTTACGATTTATGGCGGGAAACGCAGAGACCCAGTACTTC.

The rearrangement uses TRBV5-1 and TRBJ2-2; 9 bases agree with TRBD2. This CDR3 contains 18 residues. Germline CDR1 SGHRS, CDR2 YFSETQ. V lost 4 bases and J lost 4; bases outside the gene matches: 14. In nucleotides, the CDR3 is TGCGCCAGCAGCCCCGGGTCTAGCGGGACCCTGGGCACCGGGGAGCTGTTTTTT. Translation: CASSPGSSGTLGTGELFF.

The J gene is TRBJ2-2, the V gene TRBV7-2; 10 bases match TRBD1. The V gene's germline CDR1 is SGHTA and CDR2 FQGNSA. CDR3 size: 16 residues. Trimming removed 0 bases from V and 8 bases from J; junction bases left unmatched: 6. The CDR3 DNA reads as TGTGCCAGCAGCTTAGCGCGGGACAGGGGTAGAGGGGAGCTGTTTTTT. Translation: CASSLARDRGRGELFF.

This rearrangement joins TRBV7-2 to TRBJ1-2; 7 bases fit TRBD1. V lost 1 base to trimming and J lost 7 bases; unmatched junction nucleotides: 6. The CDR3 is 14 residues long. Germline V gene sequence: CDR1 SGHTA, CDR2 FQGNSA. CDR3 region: CASSLGQGVGGYTF. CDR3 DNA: TGTGCCAGCAGCTTAGGACAGGGAGTAGGTGGCTACACCTTC.

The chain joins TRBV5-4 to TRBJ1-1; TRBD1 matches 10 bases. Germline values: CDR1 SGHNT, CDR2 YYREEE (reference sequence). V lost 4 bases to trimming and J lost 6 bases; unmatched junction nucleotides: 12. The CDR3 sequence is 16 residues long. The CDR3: CASSLGQGTPAPEAFF. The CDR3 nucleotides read TGTGCCAGCAGCCTGGGACAGGGGACGCCGGCCCCTGAAGCTTTCTTT.

The CDR3 loop is CASSHTTGELFF. In DNA form, the CDR3 reads TGTGCCAGCAGCCATACTACCGGGGAGCTGTTTTTT. The gene calls are TRBV14 and TRBJ2-2; no firm D call. This CDR3 is 12 amino acids long. The V end lost 3 bases, the J end lost 5 bases, and 4 bases lay between the germline ends. The V gene's germline CDR1 is SGHDN and CDR2 FVKESK.